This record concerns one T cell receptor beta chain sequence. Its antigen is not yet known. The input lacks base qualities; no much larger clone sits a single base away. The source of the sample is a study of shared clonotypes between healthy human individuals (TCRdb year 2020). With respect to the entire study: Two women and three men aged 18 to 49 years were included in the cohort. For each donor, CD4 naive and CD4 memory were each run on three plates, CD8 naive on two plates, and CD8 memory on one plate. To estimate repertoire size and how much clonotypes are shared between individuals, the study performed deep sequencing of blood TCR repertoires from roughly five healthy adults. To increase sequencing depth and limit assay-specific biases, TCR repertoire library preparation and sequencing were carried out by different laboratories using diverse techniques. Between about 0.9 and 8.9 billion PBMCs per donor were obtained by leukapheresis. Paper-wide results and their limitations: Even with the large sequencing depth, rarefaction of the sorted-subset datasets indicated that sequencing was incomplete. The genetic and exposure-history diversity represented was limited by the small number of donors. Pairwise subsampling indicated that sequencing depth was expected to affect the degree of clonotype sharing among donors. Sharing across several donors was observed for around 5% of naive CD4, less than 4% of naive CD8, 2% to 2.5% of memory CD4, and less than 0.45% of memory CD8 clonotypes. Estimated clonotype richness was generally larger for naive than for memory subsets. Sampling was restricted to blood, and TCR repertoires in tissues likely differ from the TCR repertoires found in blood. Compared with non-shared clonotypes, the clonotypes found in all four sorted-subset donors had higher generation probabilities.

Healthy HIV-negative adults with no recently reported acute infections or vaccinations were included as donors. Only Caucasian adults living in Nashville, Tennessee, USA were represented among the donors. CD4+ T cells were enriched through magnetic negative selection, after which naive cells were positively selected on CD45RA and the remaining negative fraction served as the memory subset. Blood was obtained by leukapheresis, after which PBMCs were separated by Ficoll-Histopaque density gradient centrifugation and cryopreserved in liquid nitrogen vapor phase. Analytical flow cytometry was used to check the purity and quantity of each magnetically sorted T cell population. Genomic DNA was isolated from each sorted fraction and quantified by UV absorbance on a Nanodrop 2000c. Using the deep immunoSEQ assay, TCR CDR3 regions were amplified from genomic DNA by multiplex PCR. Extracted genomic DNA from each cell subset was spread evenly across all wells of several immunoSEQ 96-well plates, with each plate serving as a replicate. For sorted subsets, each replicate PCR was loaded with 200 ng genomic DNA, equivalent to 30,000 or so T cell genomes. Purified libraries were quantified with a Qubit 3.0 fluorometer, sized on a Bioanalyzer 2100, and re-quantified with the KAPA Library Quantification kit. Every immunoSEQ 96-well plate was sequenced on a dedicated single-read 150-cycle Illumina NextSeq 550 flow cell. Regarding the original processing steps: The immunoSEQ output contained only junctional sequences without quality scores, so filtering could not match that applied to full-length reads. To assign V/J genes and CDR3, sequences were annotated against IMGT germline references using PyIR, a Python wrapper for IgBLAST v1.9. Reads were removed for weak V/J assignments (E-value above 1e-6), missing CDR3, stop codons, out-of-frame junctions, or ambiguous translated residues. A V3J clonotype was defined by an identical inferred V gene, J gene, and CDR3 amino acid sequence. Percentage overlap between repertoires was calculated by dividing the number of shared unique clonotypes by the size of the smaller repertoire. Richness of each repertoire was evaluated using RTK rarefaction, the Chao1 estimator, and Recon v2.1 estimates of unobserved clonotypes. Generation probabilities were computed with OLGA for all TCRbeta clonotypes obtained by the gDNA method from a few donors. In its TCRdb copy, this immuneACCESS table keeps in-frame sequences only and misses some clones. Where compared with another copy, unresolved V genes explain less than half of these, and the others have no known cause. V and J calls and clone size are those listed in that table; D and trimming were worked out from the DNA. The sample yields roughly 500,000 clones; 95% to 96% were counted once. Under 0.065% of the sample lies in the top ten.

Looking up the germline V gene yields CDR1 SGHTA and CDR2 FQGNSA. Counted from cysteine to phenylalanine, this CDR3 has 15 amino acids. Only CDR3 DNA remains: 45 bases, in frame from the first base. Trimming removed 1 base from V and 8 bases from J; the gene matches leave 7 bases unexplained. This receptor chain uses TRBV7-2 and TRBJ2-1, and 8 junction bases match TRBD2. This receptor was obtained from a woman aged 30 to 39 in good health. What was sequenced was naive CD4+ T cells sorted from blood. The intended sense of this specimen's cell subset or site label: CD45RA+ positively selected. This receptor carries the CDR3 CASSLDPGGPDEQFF. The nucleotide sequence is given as TGTGCCAGCAGCTTAGACCCGGGAGGGCCCGATGAGCAGTTCTTC.